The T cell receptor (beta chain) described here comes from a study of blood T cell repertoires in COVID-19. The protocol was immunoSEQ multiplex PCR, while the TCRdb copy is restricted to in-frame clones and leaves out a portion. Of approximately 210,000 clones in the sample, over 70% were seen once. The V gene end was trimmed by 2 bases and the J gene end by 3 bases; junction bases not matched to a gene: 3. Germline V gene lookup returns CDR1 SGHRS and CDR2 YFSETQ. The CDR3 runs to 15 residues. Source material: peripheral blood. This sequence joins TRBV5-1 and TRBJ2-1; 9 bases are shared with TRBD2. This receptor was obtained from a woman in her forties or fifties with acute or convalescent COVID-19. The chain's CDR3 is CASSFGLAFYNEQFF. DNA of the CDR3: TGCGCCAGCAGCTTCGGACTAGCGTTCTACAATGAGCAGTTCTTC.